One and the same sample provided the 23 T cell receptor beta chains below, sequenced in a study of blood T cell repertoires in COVID-19. Sequencing was performed with immunoSEQ multiplex PCR; in TCRdb, only in-frame clones are kept and a portion is missing. This table holds approximately 250,000 clones, about nine tenths found once. Sequencing was performed on PBMCs or T cells enriched from blood (not recorded which). Receptor source: a woman aged 25 to 39 with acute COVID-19.

This chain connects TRBV6-5 to TRBJ2-7; D unclear. The CDR3 is made up of 14 amino acids. From germline, CDR1 is MNHEY and CDR2 SVGAGI. Between the trimmed V and J ends, which lost 0 bases and 3 bases, there was a span of 9 bases. CDR3 in DNA: TGTGCCAGCAGTTACTCAGCTCTAGACTACGAGCAGTACTTC. It encodes CASSYSALDYEQYF.

V usage is TRBV5-4 and J usage is TRBJ2-7; possible D gene TRBD1, 7 bases. The CDR3 is made up of 15 amino acids. Germline values: CDR1 SGHNT, CDR2 YYREEE (reference sequence). V lost 2 bases and J lost 2, with 14 bases in between. The CDR3 nucleotides are TGTGCCAGCAGCTTAGGAGGGGGCGAAACCTACGAGCAGTACTTC. It specifies CASSLGGGETYEQYF.

The chain carries TRBV6-5 and TRBJ1-1, with D possibly matching TRBD1 (5 bases). V was trimmed by 6 bases and J by 7 bases, leaving 21 bases between them. CDR3 length equals 15 residues. Germline loops: CDR1 MNHEY, CDR2 SVGAGI. This CDR3 reads CASSYAGGSLGEAFF. The CDR3 DNA reads as TGTGCCAGCAGCTATGCGGGGGGGTCCCTTGGTGAAGCTTTCTTT.

The rearrangement links TRBV7-8 to TRBJ1-1; a weak D match, TRBD1 (5 bases). V lost 4 bases to trimming and J lost 0 bases, with 18 bases between them. Germline CDR1 SGHVS, CDR2 FQNEAQ. This CDR3 spans 17 amino acids. The chain's CDR3 is CASSWGAGLTLNTEAFF. Here the CDR3 DNA reads TGTGCCAGCAGCTGGGGCGCGGGGCTCACTCTGAACACTGAAGCTTTCTTT. The whole variable domain, filled in from reference TRBV7-8 and TRBJ1-1, reads GAGVSQSPRYKVAKRGQDVALRCDPISGHVSLFWYQQALGQGPEFLTYFQNEAQLDKSGLPSDRFFAERPEGSVSTLKIQRTQQEDSAVYLCASSWGAGLTLNTEAFFGQGTRLTVV.

The chain recombines TRBV5-1 with TRBJ2-2, with 12 bases lining up with TRBD2. The V gene end was trimmed by 4 bases and the J gene end by 2 bases; junction bases not matched to a gene: 15. Germline V gene lookup returns CDR1 SGHRS and CDR2 YFSETQ. The CDR3 length is 20 residues. CDR3 residues: CASSAPSATSGRSNTGELFF. The CDR3 nucleotides are TGCGCCAGCAGCGCTCCTTCCGCTACTAGCGGGAGGTCTAACACCGGGGAGCTGTTTTTT.

A single count supports this clone. The chain carries TRBV27 and TRBJ2-5; D not resolved. In germline, CDR1 is MNHEY, CDR2 SMNVEV (reference sequence). The CDR3 is 11 residues long. With 3 bases removed from V and 10 bases from J, the gap between germline ends came to 9 bases. The CDR3 DNA sequence: TGTGCCAGCAGTTTGGGCGTACACCAGTACTTC. Protein sequence: CASSLGVHQYF.

This clone appeared a single time. The rearrangement links TRBV27 to TRBJ2-7; 8 bases map to TRBD2. This CDR3 region has 16 residues. Germline V gene sequence: CDR1 MNHEY, CDR2 SMNVEV (reference sequence). V was clipped by 5 bases and J by 3 bases; unmatched bases: 12. In DNA form, the CDR3 reads TGTGCCAGCAGTGCGATACCGATAGCGGGAATCTACGAGCAGTACTTC. Translating gives CASSAIPIAGIYEQYF.

The chain combines TRBV25-1 with TRBJ1-1; the D gene is possibly TRBD1 (5 bases). The V gene's germline CDR1 is MGHDK and CDR2 SYGVNS. The CDR3 loop spans 16 amino acids. V shed 3 bases and J shed 4 bases, with 18 bases lying between them. The CDR3 loop reads CASSETPGQRITEAFF. DNA for the CDR3: TGTGCCAGCAGTGAGACCCCAGGACAAAGAATCACTGAAGCTTTCTTT.

This chain's CDR3 is CASSLDTFNSPLHF. CDR3 in DNA: TGTGCCAGCAGTCTGGACACTTTTAATTCACCCCTCCACTTT. The gene calls are TRBV28 and TRBJ1-6; D is possibly TRBD1 (5 bases). The germline V gene has CDR1 MDHEN and CDR2 SYDVKM. Trimming removed 5 bases at V and 6 bases at J, with 11 bases between. This CDR3 comprises 14 residues. Based on the CDR3 plus reference TRBV28 and TRBJ1-6, the full variable domain is DVKVTQSSRYLVKRTGEKVFLECVQDMDHENMFWYRQDPGLGLRLIYFSYDVKMKEKGDIPEGYSVSREKKERFSLILESASTNQTSMYLCASSLDTFNSPLHFGNGTRLTVT.

The rearrangement links TRBV7-3 to TRBJ1-1; D not certain. Trimming took off 5 bases at V and 0 bases at J, with 7 bases between the two ends. The CDR3 is 13 residues long. Looked up from germline, CDR1 is SGHTA and CDR2 is FQGTGA. The CDR3 loop is CASSLTVNTEAFF. CDR3 nucleotide sequence: TGTGCCAGCAGCCTCACAGTGAACACTGAAGCTTTCTTT.

The chain uses TRBV6-5 and TRBJ2-2; tentative D call: TRBD1 (5 bases). Per germline, CDR1 MNHEY and CDR2 SVGAGI. This CDR3 is built from 13 residues. V gave up 5 bases and J gave up 1 base, with 5 bases separating them. CDR3 in DNA: TGTGCCAGCAGTACAGGGAACACCGGGGAGCTGTTTTTT. Amino acids: CASSTGNTGELFF.

The V call is TRBV20-1, the J call TRBJ2-2; D is unresolved. The CDR3 sequence is 14 residues long. V shed 3 bases and J shed 4 bases, with 12 bases lying between them. Germline V lookup: CDR1 DFQATT, CDR2 SNEGSKA (reference sequence). In nucleotides, the CDR3 is TGCAGTGCTAGTGGAAATACCGGCACCGGGGAGCTGTTTTTT. This codes for CSASGNTGTGELFF.

The rearrangement joins TRBV14 to TRBJ2-3; TRBD2 might be the D (6 bases). CDR1 is SGHDN, CDR2 FVKESK, per germline. Between the trimmed V and J ends, which lost 1 base and 0 bases, there was a span of 11 bases. The CDR3 runs to 16 residues. CDR3 coding DNA: TGTGCCAGCAGCCAAGGCTCCAGCGGGAGCACAGATACGCAGTATTTT. This codes for CASSQGSSGSTDTQYF.

The chain recombines TRBV29-1 with TRBJ1-1; D unresolved. The germline V gene has CDR1 SQVTM and CDR2 ANQGSEA. V lost 4 bases, J lost 1 base, and 13 bases lay in between. This CDR3 has 14 residues. CDR3 sequence reads: CSVASGLRNTEAFF. Here the CDR3 DNA reads TGCAGCGTTGCATCTGGACTGAGGAACACTGAAGCTTTCTTT. The variable domain in full, completed from reference TRBV29-1 and TRBJ1-1, reads SAVISQKPSRDICQRGTSLTIQCQVDSQVTMMFWYRQQPGQSLTLIATANQGSEATYESGFVIDKFPISRPNLTFSTLTVSNMSPEDSSIYLCSVASGLRNTEAFFGQGTRLTVV.

V usage is TRBV5-1 and J usage is TRBJ2-7; TRBD1 matches 9 bases. J was trimmed by 2 bases and V by 5 bases; bases with no gene match: 2. Germline CDR1 reads SGHRS; CDR2 reads YFSETQ. The CDR3 loop spans 13 amino acids. The CDR3 nucleotides read TGCGCCAGCAGGGGGACAGGGCCCTACGAGCAGTACTTC. The encoded protein is CASRGTGPYEQYF.

This chain uses TRBV6-5 with TRBJ1-6, with D tentatively TRBD1 (5 bases). V shed 6 bases and J shed 7 bases, with 16 bases lying between them. The CDR3 is 15 amino acids. Germline V CDR1 and CDR2: MNHEY, SVGAGI. CDR3 nucleotides: TGTGCCAGCAGGGATCTCGGGCAGGGCAATTCACCCCTCCACTTT. Residues: CASRDLGQGNSPLHF.

This chain joins TRBV11-3 and TRBJ2-7; 7 bases line up with TRBD1. CDR1 SGHNT and CDR2 YENEEA come from the germline V gene. The V gene end was trimmed by 1 base and the J gene end by 5 bases; junction bases not matched to a gene: 2. The CDR3 sequence is 13 residues long. CDR3 coding DNA: TGTGCCAGCAGCTTAGGACAGGGCAACGAGCAGTACTTC. Its translation: CASSLGQGNEQYF.

The chain combines TRBV5-4 with TRBJ2-3; TRBD2 might be the D (6 bases). This CDR3 has 15 residues. The V and J ends lost 0 bases and 1 base respectively, with 9 bases between them. The germline gives CDR1 SGHNT, CDR2 YYREEE (reference sequence). The CDR3 bases are TGTGCCAGCAGCTTGGACGGCGGGGGCACAGATACGCAGTATTTT. It specifies CASSLDGGGTDTQYF.

This chain uses TRBV24-1 with TRBJ1-5, with D uncertain. Germline CDR1 KGHDR, CDR2 SFDVKD. The CDR3 totals 13 residues. V lost 5 bases and J lost 7, with 11 bases in between. The CDR3 sequence is CATSGATPQPQHF. The CDR3 region has the DNA TGTGCCACCAGTGGAGCAACCCCCCAGCCCCAGCATTTT.

This clone was seen a few times. V gene TRBV5-4 combines with J gene TRBJ2-7, with 11 nucleotides matching TRBD2. CDR1 and CDR2 from the germline V gene are SGHNT and YYREEE (reference sequence). The CDR3 consists of 14 residues. The junction had 4 bases not matched to a gene; V was cut back by 4 bases and J by 4 bases. The CDR3 reads CASSRGLADYEQYF. Here the CDR3 DNA reads TGTGCCAGCAGCCGGGGACTAGCGGATTACGAGCAGTACTTC.

This chain joins TRBV28 and TRBJ1-4; D is uncertain. CDR1 is MDHEN and CDR2 is SYDVKM in the germline V gene. CDR3 length equals 15 residues. V lost 3 bases to trimming and J lost 0 bases, with 8 bases between them. For the CDR3, the DNA is TGTGCCAGCAGTTTCTCGGTTGCAACTAATGAAAAACTGTTTTTT. This codes for CASSFSVATNEKLFF.

V and J are TRBV3-1 (or the pseudogene TRBV3-2) and TRBJ2-1; TRBD2 aligns across 10 bases. The germline CDR1 and CDR2 sequences are LGHDT and YNNKEL (reference sequence). The trim removed 4 bases at V and 3 bases at J, leaving 3 bases unmatched. The CDR3 runs to 15 residues. The CDR3 DNA is TGTGCCAGCAGCCTCGGGACTAGCGTCTACAATGAGCAGTTCTTC. Residues: CASSLGTSVYNEQFF.

The chain uses TRBV18 and TRBJ2-7; 8 nucleotides line up with TRBD1. The CDR3 loop spans 19 amino acids. CDR1 is KGHSH, CDR2 LQKENI, per germline. V trimming: 4 bases; J trimming: 5 bases; junction bases outside the gene matches: 22. The CDR3 coding sequence is TGTGCCAGCTCACAAAGAATGGACAGGGACCTTTTTCAATTGGACGAGCAGTACTTC. Its protein is CASSQRMDRDLFQLDEQYF.